This T cell receptor (beta chain) is drawn from a study of cytomegalovirus exposure and HLA in healthy donors. Study-wide results and caveats: An observed cluster of highly shared sequence variants was recorded as a likely sequencing artifact. As confirmed in vitro, a few CMV-associated chains were specific for CMV antigens.

Each of the donors was a healthy bone marrow donor. When sampled, the donors appeared nominally healthy, though they likely had unrecorded immune exposures. The germline V gene has CDR1 LNHDA and CDR2 SQIVND (reference sequence). V dropped 3 bases and J dropped 5 bases, with 4 bases sitting between them. There are 11 residues in the CDR3. Primers included in the PCR were 60 Vbeta and 13 Jbeta primers. This table comes from immunoSEQ multiplex PCR, and its TCRdb copy is limited to in-frame clones, with some not included. This table holds more than 95,000 clones, approximately 80% found once. A remark on this clone: Its antigen is not identified.

The sequenced sample was PBMCs. This receptor was taken from a male donor in good health and CMV-seronegative. The chain couples TRBV19 to TRBJ1-2; D gene ambiguous. CDR3 loop: CASSMAYGYTF. CDR3 nucleotides: TGTGCCAGTAGTATGGCTTATGGCTACACCTTC.